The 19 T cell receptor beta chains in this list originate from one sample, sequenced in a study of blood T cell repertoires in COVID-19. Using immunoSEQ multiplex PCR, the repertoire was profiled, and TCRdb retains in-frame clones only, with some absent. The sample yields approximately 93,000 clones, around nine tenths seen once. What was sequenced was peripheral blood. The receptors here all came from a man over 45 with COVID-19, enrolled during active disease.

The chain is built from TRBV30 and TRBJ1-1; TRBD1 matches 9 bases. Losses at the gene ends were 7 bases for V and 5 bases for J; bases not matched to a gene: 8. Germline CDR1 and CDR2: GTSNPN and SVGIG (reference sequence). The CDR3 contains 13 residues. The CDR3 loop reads CASDRGFRTEAFF. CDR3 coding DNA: TGTGCCTCGGACAGGGGTTTTCGAACTGAAGCTTTCTTT. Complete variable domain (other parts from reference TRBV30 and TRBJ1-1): SQTIHQWPATLVQPVGSPLSLECTVEGTSNPNLYWYRQAAGRGLQLLFYSVGIGQISSEVPQNLSASRPQDRQFILSSKKLLLSDSGFYLCASDRGFRTEAFFGQGTRLTVV.

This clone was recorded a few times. CDR3 amino acids: CATSPPGVETQYF. As DNA, the CDR3 is TGTGCCACCAGCCCGCCAGGGGTGGAGACCCAGTACTTC. The rearrangement uses TRBV24-1 and TRBJ2-5, with a weak D call TRBD1 (6 bases). In germline, CDR1 is KGHDR, CDR2 SFDVKD. The CDR3 spans 13 residues. With 7 bases removed from V and 5 bases from J, the gap between germline ends came to 13 bases.

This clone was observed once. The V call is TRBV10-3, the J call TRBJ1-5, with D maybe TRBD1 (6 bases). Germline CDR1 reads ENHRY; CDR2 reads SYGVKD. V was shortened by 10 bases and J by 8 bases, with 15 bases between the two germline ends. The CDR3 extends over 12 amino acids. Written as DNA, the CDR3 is TGTGCCACAGGCGGGGGGCAGGAGCCCCAGCATTTT. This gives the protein CATGGGQEPQHF.

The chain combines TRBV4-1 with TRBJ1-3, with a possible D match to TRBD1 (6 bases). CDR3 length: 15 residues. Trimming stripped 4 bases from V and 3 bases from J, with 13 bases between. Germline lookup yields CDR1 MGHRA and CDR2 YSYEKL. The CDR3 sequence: CASSPRGGRGNTIYF. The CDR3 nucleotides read TGCGCCAGCAGCCCCAGGGGTGGGCGTGGAAACACCATATATTTT.

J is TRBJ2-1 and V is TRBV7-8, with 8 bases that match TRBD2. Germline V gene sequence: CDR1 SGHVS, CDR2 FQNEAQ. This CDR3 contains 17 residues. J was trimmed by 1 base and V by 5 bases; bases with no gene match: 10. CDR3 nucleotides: TGTGCCAGCAGCCAACCCCGGGGGGGAAGATCCTACAATGAGCAGTTCTTC. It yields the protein CASSQPRGGRSYNEQFF.

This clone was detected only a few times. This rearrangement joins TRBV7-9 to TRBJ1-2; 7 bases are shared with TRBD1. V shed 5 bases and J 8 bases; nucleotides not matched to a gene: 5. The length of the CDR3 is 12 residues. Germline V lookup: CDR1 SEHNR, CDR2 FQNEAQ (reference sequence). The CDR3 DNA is TGTGCCAGCAGCCGCACAGGGGACGGCTACACCTTC. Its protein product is CASSRTGDGYTF.

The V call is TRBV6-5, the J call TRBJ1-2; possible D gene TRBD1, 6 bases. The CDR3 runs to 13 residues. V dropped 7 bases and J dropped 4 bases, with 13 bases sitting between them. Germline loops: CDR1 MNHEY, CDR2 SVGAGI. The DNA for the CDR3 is TGTGCCAGCACGGGGGGGCTGATCTATGGCTACACCTTC. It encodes CASTGGLIYGYTF.

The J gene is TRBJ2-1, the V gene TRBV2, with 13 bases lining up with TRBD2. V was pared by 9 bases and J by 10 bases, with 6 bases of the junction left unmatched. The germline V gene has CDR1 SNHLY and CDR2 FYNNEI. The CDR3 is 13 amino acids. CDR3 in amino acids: CASIRTSGGEQFF. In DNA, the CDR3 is TGTGCCAGTATAAGGACTAGCGGGGGAGAGCAGTTCTTC.

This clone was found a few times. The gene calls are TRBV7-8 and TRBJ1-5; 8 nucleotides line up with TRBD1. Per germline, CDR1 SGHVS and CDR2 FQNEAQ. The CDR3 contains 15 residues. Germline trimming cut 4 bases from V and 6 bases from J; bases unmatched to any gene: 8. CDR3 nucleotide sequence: TGTGCCAGCAGCTCCTCCTTGGACAGGGCTCAGCCCCAGCATTTT. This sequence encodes CASSSSLDRAQPQHF.

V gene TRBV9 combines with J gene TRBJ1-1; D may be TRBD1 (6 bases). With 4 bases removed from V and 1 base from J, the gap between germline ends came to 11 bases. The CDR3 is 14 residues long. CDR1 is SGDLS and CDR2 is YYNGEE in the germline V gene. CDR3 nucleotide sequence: TGTGCCAGCAGCTTTGGACAGACGAACACTGAAGCTTTCTTT. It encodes CASSFGQTNTEAFF.

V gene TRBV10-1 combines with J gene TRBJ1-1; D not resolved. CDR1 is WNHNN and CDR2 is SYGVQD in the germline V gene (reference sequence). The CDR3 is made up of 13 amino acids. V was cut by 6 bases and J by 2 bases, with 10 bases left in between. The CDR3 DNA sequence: TGCGCCAGCAGGCTTCAGGTCAACACTGAAGCTTTCTTT. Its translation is CASRLQVNTEAFF.

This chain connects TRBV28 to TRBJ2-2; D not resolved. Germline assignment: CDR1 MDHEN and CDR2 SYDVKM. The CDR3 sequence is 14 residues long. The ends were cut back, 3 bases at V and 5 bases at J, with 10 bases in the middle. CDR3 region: CASSLPALTGELFF. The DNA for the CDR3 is TGTGCCAGCAGTTTGCCTGCACTAACCGGGGAGCTGTTTTTT.

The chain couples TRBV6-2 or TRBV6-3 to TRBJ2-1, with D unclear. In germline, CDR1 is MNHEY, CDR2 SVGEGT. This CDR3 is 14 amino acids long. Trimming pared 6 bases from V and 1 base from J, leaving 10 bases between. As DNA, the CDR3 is TGTGCCAGCAGCGGAACAGCATCCTACAATGAGCAGTTCTTC. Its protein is CASSGTASYNEQFF.

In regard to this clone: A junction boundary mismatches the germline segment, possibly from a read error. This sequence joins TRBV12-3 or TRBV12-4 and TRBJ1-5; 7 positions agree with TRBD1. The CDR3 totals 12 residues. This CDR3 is CAGGTANQPQHF. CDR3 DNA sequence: TGCGCCGGGGGGACAGCGAATCAGCCCCAGCATTTT.

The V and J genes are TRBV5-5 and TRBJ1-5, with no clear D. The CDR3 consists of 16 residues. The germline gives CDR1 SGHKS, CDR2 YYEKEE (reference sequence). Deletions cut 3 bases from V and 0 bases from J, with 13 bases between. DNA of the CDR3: TGTGCCAGCAGCTCAGCTCCGGGGTCTAGCAATCAGCCCCAGCATTTT. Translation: CASSSAPGSSNQPQHF.

Written as DNA, the CDR3 is TGTGCCAGCAGCCCGAGTGGGGGGAACTATGGCTACACCTTC. It specifies CASSPSGGNYGYTF. The chain uses TRBV5-4 and TRBJ1-2; TRBD1 is a possible D gene (5 bases). This CDR3 comprises 14 residues. With 4 bases removed from V and 2 bases from J, the gap between germline ends came to 12 bases. Germline loops: CDR1 SGHNT, CDR2 YYREEE (reference sequence).

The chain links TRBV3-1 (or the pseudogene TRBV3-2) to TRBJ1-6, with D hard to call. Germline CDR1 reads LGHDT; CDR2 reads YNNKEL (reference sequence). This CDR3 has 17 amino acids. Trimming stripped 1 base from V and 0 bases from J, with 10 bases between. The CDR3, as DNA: TGTGCCAGCAGCCAAGGTCAGGCGAGCTCCTATAATTCACCCCTCCACTTT. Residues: CASSQGQASSYNSPLHF.

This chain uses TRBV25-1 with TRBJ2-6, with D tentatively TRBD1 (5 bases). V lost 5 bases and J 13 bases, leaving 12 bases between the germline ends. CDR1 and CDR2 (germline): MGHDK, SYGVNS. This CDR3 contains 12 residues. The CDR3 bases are TGTGCCAGCAGTTCGAGGTCAGGGGTCCTGACTTTC. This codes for CASSSRSGVLTF.

CDR3 coding DNA: TGTGCCAGCAGCTTTACAGGGGGCATCACTGAAGCTTTCTTT. Translation: CASSFTGGITEAFF. The genes are TRBV7-9 and TRBJ1-1; TRBD1 matches 9 bases. The CDR3 spans 14 residues. Germline lookup yields CDR1 SEHNR and CDR2 FQNEAQ (reference sequence). With 3 bases clipped from V and 4 bases from J, the junction kept 3 bases outside the gene matches.